A selection of T cell receptor beta chains follows, all from one sample in a study of blood T cell repertoires in COVID-19. Method: immunoSEQ multiplex PCR; TCRdb's copy keeps in-frame clones and lacks some. Of under 65,000 clones detected, about nine tenths appear once; the ten largest clones hold 20% to 25%. The sequenced sample was peripheral blood. These receptors were collected from a woman aged 80 or over with COVID-19, enrolled during active disease. The CDR3 runs from the conserved cysteine through the conserved F or W. The D gene is left open where the match is weak. The size of a clone is reported for some rows only, either as once, few or many, or as a class for expanded clones.

CDR3aa: CASSEGHWNTEAFF; CDR3nt: TGTGCCAGCAGCGAGGGACACTGGAACACTGAAGCTTTCTTT; abundance: -; v_gene: TRBV2; j_gene: TRBJ1-1; d_gene: -; len: 14
CDR3aa: CASSPLQGALDEAFF; CDR3nt: TGTGCCAGCTCACCATTACAGGGGGCGTTGGACGAAGCTTTCTTT; abundance: few; v_gene: TRBV18; j_gene: TRBJ1-1; d_gene: TRBD1; len: 15
CDR3aa: CASSQRVGTLEQFF; CDR3nt: TGTGCCAGCAGTCAAAGGGTAGGGACACTAGAGCAGTTCTTC; abundance: -; v_gene: TRBV27; j_gene: TRBJ2-1; d_gene: -; len: 14
CDR3aa: CASSLERGMVADTQYF; CDR3nt: TGCGCCAGCAGCTTGGAGCGGGGCATGGTAGCAGATACGCAGTATTTT; abundance: -; v_gene: TRBV5-1; j_gene: TRBJ2-3; d_gene: TRBD2; len: 16
CDR3aa: CSASGPGTGELFF; CDR3nt: TGCAGTGCTAGTGGCCCGGGGACCGGGGAGCTGTTTTTT; abundance: -; v_gene: TRBV20-1; j_gene: TRBJ2-2; d_gene: -; len: 13
CDR3aa: CASSQERTSGGVEEQFF; CDR3nt: TGTGCCAGCAGCCAAGAAAGGACTAGCGGGGGGGTAGAAGAGCAGTTCTTC; abundance: -; v_gene: TRBV3-1/TRBV3-2; j_gene: TRBJ2-1; d_gene: TRBD2; len: 17
CDR3aa: CASSEEGASSYEQYF; CDR3nt: TGTGCCAGCAGCGAGGAGGGGGCATCATCCTACGAGCAGTACTTC; abundance: -; v_gene: TRBV9; j_gene: TRBJ2-7; d_gene: -; len: 15
CDR3aa: CAWSRQGNEKLFF; CDR3nt: TGTGCCTGGAGTCGGCAGGGGAATGAAAAACTGTTTTTT; abundance: -; v_gene: TRBV30; j_gene: TRBJ1-4; d_gene: -; len: 13
CDR3aa: CASSELRTSGIRTDTQYF; CDR3nt: TGTGCCAGCAGTGAATTAAGGACTAGCGGGATTCGCACAGATACGCAGTATTTT; abundance: -; v_gene: TRBV6-1; j_gene: TRBJ2-3; d_gene: TRBD2; len: 18
CDR3aa: CASRPGTGAYEQYF; CDR3nt: TGTGCCAGCAGGCCTGGGACAGGCGCCTACGAGCAGTACTTC; abundance: -; v_gene: TRBV2; j_gene: TRBJ2-7; d_gene: TRBD1; len: 14
CDR3aa: CASSQATGGGETQYF; CDR3nt: TGTGCCAGTAGTCAGGCCACAGGGGGCGGGGAGACCCAGTACTTC; abundance: -; v_gene: TRBV19; j_gene: TRBJ2-5; d_gene: TRBD1; len: 15
CDR3aa: CAISESPGYNYGYTF; CDR3nt: TGTGCCATCAGTGAGTCCCCAGGGTATAACTATGGCTACACCTTC; abundance: -; v_gene: TRBV10-3; j_gene: TRBJ1-2; d_gene: -; len: 15
CDR3aa: CASSTQKNTEAFF; CDR3nt: TGTGCCAGCAGCACACAGAAGAACACTGAAGCTTTCTTT; abundance: -; v_gene: TRBV7-3; j_gene: TRBJ1-1; d_gene: -; len: 13
CDR3aa: CASSLGGEPYTQYF; CDR3nt: TGCGCCAGCAGCTTAGGGGGGGAACCTTATACGCAGTATTTT; abundance: -; v_gene: TRBV5-1; j_gene: TRBJ2-3; d_gene: -; len: 14
CDR3aa: CSVGPDRSGGYTF; CDR3nt: TGCAGCGTTGGGCCGGACAGGTCGGGTGGCTACACCTTC; abundance: -; v_gene: TRBV29-1; j_gene: TRBJ1-2; d_gene: TRBD1; len: 13
CDR3aa: CASSSTLNTGELFF; CDR3nt: TGTGCCAGCAGTTCTACCTTGAACACCGGGGAGCTGTTTTTT; abundance: -; v_gene: TRBV6-2/TRBV6-3; j_gene: TRBJ2-2; d_gene: -; len: 14
CDR3aa: CASSPGLAFSYEQYF; CDR3nt: TGTGCCAGCAGCCCGGGACTAGCTTTCTCCTACGAGCAGTACTTC; abundance: once; v_gene: TRBV25-1; j_gene: TRBJ2-7; d_gene: TRBD2; len: 15
CDR3aa: CASGLPQGSGNTIYF; CDR3nt: TGTGCTAGTGGTCTCCCCCAGGGCTCTGGAAACACCATATATTTT; abundance: -; v_gene: TRBV12-5; j_gene: TRBJ1-3; d_gene: -; len: 15
CDR3aa: CATSRGVSNQPQHF; CDR3nt: TGTGCCACCAGCAGAGGAGTCAGCAATCAGCCCCAGCATTTT; abundance: -; v_gene: TRBV15; j_gene: TRBJ1-5; d_gene: -; len: 14
CDR3aa: CATSRDQGFLRNTIYF; CDR3nt: TGTGCCACCAGCAGAGATCAGGGTTTTCTGAGAAACACCATATATTTT; abundance: -; v_gene: TRBV15; j_gene: TRBJ1-3; d_gene: -; len: 16
CDR3aa: CASSATGSGANVLTF; CDR3nt: TGTGCCAGCAGCGCTACAGGGAGTGGGGCCAACGTCCTGACTTTC; abundance: -; v_gene: TRBV7-2; j_gene: TRBJ2-6; d_gene: -; len: 15
CDR3aa: CASSDQGQLYNSPLHF; CDR3nt: TGTGCCAGCAGTGACCAGGGACAGCTCTATAATTCACCCCTCCACTTT; abundance: few; v_gene: TRBV6-1; j_gene: TRBJ1-6; d_gene: TRBD1; len: 16
CDR3aa: CASSKSLAGGGEQFF; CDR3nt: TGTGCCAGCAGCAAATCGCTAGCGGGGGGTGGAGAGCAGTTCTTC; abundance: -; v_gene: TRBV5-4; j_gene: TRBJ2-1; d_gene: TRBD2; len: 15
CDR3aa: CASSRDRGTDTQYF; CDR3nt: TGTGCCAGCAGCCGCGACAGGGGGACAGATACGCAGTATTTT; abundance: -; v_gene: TRBV27; j_gene: TRBJ2-3; d_gene: TRBD1; len: 14
CDR3aa: CAWSTGEGMNQPQHF; CDR3nt: TGTGCCTGGAGCACCGGGGAGGGAATGAATCAGCCCCAGCATTTT; abundance: -; v_gene: TRBV30; j_gene: TRBJ1-5; d_gene: -; len: 15
CDR3aa: CASSFRQGGNEQFF; CDR3nt: TGCGCCAGCAGCTTTCGACAGGGAGGCAATGAGCAGTTCTTC; abundance: once; v_gene: TRBV5-1; j_gene: TRBJ2-1; d_gene: -; len: 14
CDR3aa: CASSQGGQGVNTIYF; CDR3nt: TGTGCCAGCAGCCAAGGCGGACAGGGGGTAAACACCATATATTTT; abundance: -; v_gene: TRBV3-1/TRBV3-2; j_gene: TRBJ1-3; d_gene: TRBD1; len: 15
CDR3aa: CASSSHSGAPNSPLHF; CDR3nt: TGTGCCAGCAGCTCACACTCAGGGGCCCCAAATTCACCCCTCCACTTT; abundance: -; v_gene: TRBV21-1; j_gene: TRBJ1-6; d_gene: -; len: 16
CDR3aa: CASSIRGTGGDEQYF; CDR3nt: TGTGCCAGTAGTATAAGAGGGACAGGGGGCGACGAGCAGTACTTC; abundance: -; v_gene: TRBV19; j_gene: TRBJ2-7; d_gene: TRBD1; len: 15
CDR3aa: CASSITGGTSGYTF; CDR3nt: TGTGCCAGTAGTATTACAGGGGGCACATCTGGCTACACCTTC; abundance: -; v_gene: TRBV19; j_gene: TRBJ1-2; d_gene: TRBD1; len: 14
CDR3aa: CASSLSQALNTEAFF; CDR3nt: TGTGCCAGCAGTTTATCGCAGGCGTTGAACACTGAAGCTTTCTTT; abundance: -; v_gene: TRBV27; j_gene: TRBJ1-1; d_gene: -; len: 15
CDR3aa: CAVQSQINQPQHF; CDR3nt: TGTGCCGTACAGAGTCAGATCAATCAGCCCCAGCATTTT; abundance: -; v_gene: TRBV10-3; j_gene: TRBJ1-5; d_gene: -; len: 13
CDR3aa: CASSPGQGYPEQFF; CDR3nt: TGTGCCAGCAGTCCGGGACAGGGTTATCCCGAGCAGTTCTTC; abundance: -; v_gene: TRBV6-5; j_gene: TRBJ2-1; d_gene: TRBD1; len: 14
CDR3aa: CASTPHRAPRDSPLHF; CDR3nt: TGTGCCAGCACCCCTCACCGGGCCCCGCGGGATTCACCCCTCCACTTT; abundance: few; v_gene: TRBV28; j_gene: TRBJ1-6; d_gene: -; len: 16
CDR3aa: CASSLGPTGFQETQYF; CDR3nt: TGCGCCAGCAGCTTGGGGCCCACAGGGTTTCAAGAGACCCAGTACTTC; abundance: -; v_gene: TRBV5-1; j_gene: TRBJ2-5; d_gene: -; len: 16